Reported below is one T cell receptor (beta chain). This sample was taken from a study of blood T cell repertoires in COVID-19. The protocol was immunoSEQ multiplex PCR, while the TCRdb copy is restricted to in-frame clones and leaves out a portion. This sample carries hundreds of thousands of clones, less than 85% of them seen once, and the ten largest clones take about 5.3%. There are 14 residues in the CDR3. Germline V gives CDR1 WSHSY, CDR2 SAAADI. V lost 7 bases to trimming and J lost 3 bases, with 12 bases between them. Material for sequencing was peripheral blood. This chain connects TRBV10-2 to TRBJ2-2; a possible D gene is TRBD1 (6 bases). The origin of this receptor is an elderly woman with active or convalescent COVID-19. The CDR3 reads CASTGVMDTGELFF. CDR3 bases: TGCGCCAGCACAGGGGTCATGGACACCGGGGAGCTGTTTTTT.